This entry lists 8 T cell receptor beta chains sequenced from one sample in a study of blood T cell repertoires in COVID-19. Produced via immunoSEQ multiplex PCR; TCRdb's table is partial and in-frame only. The table has 150,000 or so clones, roughly 76% seen once. Sequenced: peripheral blood. The receptors stem from a woman aged 50 to 60 with active or convalescent COVID-19.

The chain couples TRBV30 to TRBJ1-2; D might be TRBD1 (5 bases). Trimming took off 4 bases at V and 3 bases at J, with 9 bases between the two ends. This CDR3 is built from 12 residues. The germline V gene encodes CDR1 GTSNPN and CDR2 SVGIG (reference sequence). The CDR3 nucleotides are TGTGCCTGGAAGGACACTCACTATGGCTACACCTTC. Amino acid sequence: CAWKDTHYGYTF.

The table lists this clone with a count of one. The chain carries TRBV15 and TRBJ1-2; 7 bases fit TRBD1. With 7 bases clipped from V and 3 bases from J, the junction kept 8 bases outside the gene matches. The CDR3 consists of 14 residues. Germline CDR1 and CDR2: LNHNV and YYDKDF (reference sequence). The CDR3 sequence is CATKVPGGYYGYTF. The CDR3 coding sequence is TGTGCCACCAAAGTCCCAGGGGGGTACTATGGCTACACCTTC.

This clone was detected a few times. This chain joins TRBV28 and TRBJ2-2; TRBD1 aligns across 9 bases. Germline V lookup: CDR1 MDHEN, CDR2 SYDVKM. V shed 5 bases, J shed 5 bases, and the junction held 9 bases outside the gene matches. This CDR3 is built from 16 residues. Here the CDR3 DNA reads TGTGCCAGCAGTCGAGAGGGGACAGGGCAAACCGGGGAGCTGTTTTTT. Protein: CASSREGTGQTGELFF. Based on the CDR3 plus reference TRBV28 and TRBJ2-2, the full variable domain is DVKVTQSSRYLVKRTGEKVFLECVQDMDHENMFWYRQDPGLGLRLIYFSYDVKMKEKGDIPEGYSVSREKKERFSLILESASTNQTSMYLCASSREGTGQTGELFFGEGSRLTVL.

This clone was observed a handful of times. The CDR3: CALTGGDSPLHF. CDR3 nucleotides: TGTGCCTTGACAGGGGGTGATTCACCCCTCCACTTT. The rearrangement links TRBV30 to TRBJ1-6; 9 positions agree with TRBD1. CDR1 is GTSNPN, CDR2 SVGIG, per germline (reference sequence). The CDR3 loop spans 12 amino acids. V was pared by 7 bases and J by 8 bases, with 3 bases of the junction left unmatched.

The chain carries TRBV6-2 or TRBV6-3 and TRBJ1-1; 9 bases match TRBD1. V lost 4 bases to trimming and J lost 5 bases; unmatched junction nucleotides: 14. This CDR3 has 17 amino acids. Germline CDR1 and CDR2: MNHEY and SVGEGT. The CDR3: CASSSSRTGGRGTEAFF. For the CDR3, the DNA is TGTGCCAGCAGTTCCTCCCGTACAGGGGGCAGAGGAACTGAAGCTTTCTTT.

This sequence joins TRBV7-3 and TRBJ2-5; 7 bases match TRBD2. Germline CDR1 SGHTA, CDR2 FQGTGA. V lost 2 bases and J lost 2; bases outside the gene matches: 5. The CDR3 is 15 amino acids. CDR3 sequence reads: CASSLSASGQETQYF. In DNA form, the CDR3 reads TGTGCCAGCAGCTTATCGGCTAGCGGACAAGAGACCCAGTACTTC.

The chain employs TRBV3-1 (or the pseudogene TRBV3-2) and TRBJ1-5, with 8 bases aligning to TRBD1. Unmatched junction bases numbered 5, after V lost 3 bases and J lost 7 bases. Germline V CDR1 and CDR2: LGHDT, YNNKEL (reference sequence). This CDR3 has 14 amino acids. The CDR3 region has the DNA TGTGCCAGCAGCCATCAGGGGGCAGGACAGCCCCAGCATTTT. As protein: CASSHQGAGQPQHF.

V gene TRBV20-1 combines with J gene TRBJ2-7; D gene ambiguous. The CDR3 covers 15 residues. V was cut by 3 bases and J by 2 bases, with 17 bases left in between. Germline V gene lookup returns CDR1 DFQATT and CDR2 SNEGSKA (reference sequence). The CDR3 nucleotides read TGCAGTGCTAGTATGCACCCTATGTCGGCCTACGAGCAGTACTTC. Its translation is CSASMHPMSAYEQYF.